This paragraph covers one TCR beta chain sequence. This entry comes from a study of shared clonotypes between healthy human individuals. Researchers drew on about 94 million PBMCs for genomic DNA from unsorted samples. Trimming took off 5 bases at V and 0 bases at J, with 7 bases between the two ends. The V gene's germline CDR1 is LNHNV and CDR2 YYDKDF (reference sequence). This CDR3 comprises 13 residues. The genomic DNA of each subset was split evenly across several immunoSEQ plates. The protocol was immunoSEQ multiplex PCR, while the TCRdb copy is restricted to in-frame clones and leaves out a portion. Counted here are a few hundred thousand clones, 70% to 80% occurring once; the ten biggest clones make up 12%.

The clonotype was recovered from a woman in her thirties or forties in good health. Some clones in this sample may be carry-over from other donors' samples. This chain connects TRBV15 to TRBJ1-1; D unclear. The material sequenced was PBMCs. The CDR3 loop reads CATSGLMNTEAFF. CDR3 DNA: TGTGCCACCAGCGGGCTTATGAACACTGAAGCTTTCTTT.